This record looks at one T cell receptor (beta chain) sequence and its context. The data were taken from a study of blood T cell repertoires in COVID-19. Study information: Acute and convalescent COVID-19 specimens originated in the United States, Italy and Spain. The analysed material was cDNA or gDNA that came from T cells, B-cell-depleted T cells, or PBMCs.

In the original processing: Nucleated cell number was recorded as an estimate derived from reference gene primer amplification. Clones were read by immunoSEQ multiplex PCR, and TCRdb kept only the in-frame ones, dropping some. V, J and clone size derive from that table, while D and trimming were established from the DNA sequence. The top ten hold approximately 3.7% of the sample, which has about 260,000 clones, 88% seen once. Germline-derived CDR1 and CDR2 are DFQATT and SNEGSKA (reference sequence). This CDR3 comprises 11 residues. Deletions cut 6 bases from V and 3 bases from J, with 9 bases between.

The rearrangement uses TRBV20-1 and TRBJ2-7; D is ambiguous. This TCR derives from a man aged 60 to 75 who had recovered from COVID-19. The sample was peripheral blood. In DNA form, the CDR3 reads TGCAGTGCCCCCGCGAGCTACGAGCAGTACTTC. Its protein product is CSAPASYEQYF.